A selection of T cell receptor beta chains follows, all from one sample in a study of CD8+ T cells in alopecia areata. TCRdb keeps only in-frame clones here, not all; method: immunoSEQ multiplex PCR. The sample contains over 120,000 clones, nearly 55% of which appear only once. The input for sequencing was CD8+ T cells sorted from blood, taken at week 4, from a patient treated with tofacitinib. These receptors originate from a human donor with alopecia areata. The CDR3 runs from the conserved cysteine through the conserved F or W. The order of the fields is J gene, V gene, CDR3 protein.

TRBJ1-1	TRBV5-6	CASSLLGDNTEAFF
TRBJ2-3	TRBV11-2	CASSPTPSGGVDTQYF
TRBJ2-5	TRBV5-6	CASSLAQGWETQYF
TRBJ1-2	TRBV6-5	CASSTIQGALGYTF
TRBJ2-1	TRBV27	CATRTSSYNEQFF
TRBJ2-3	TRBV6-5	CASSYVPSGETDTQYF
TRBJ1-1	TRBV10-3	CAITRDGNTEAFF
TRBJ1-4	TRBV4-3	CASSQDKASSWKLFF
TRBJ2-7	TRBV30	CAFTGQGGYEQYF
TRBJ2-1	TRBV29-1	CSVEVLTLAGLQQFF
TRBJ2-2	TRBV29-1	CSVEFGELFF
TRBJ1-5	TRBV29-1	CSVWTGDATQPQHF
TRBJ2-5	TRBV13	CASSSRLAGAQETQYF
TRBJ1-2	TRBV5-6	CASSFLGQSGYTF
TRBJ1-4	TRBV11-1	CASSRTYATNEKLFF
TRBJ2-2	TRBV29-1	CSAGDPGELFF
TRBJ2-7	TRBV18	CASSDLRDTYEQYF
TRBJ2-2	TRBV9	CASSVGGGELFF
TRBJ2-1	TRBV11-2	CASSLLALAAYNEQFF
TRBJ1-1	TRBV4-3	CASSQEAGLGTEAFF
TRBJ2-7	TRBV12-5	CASGSSDTPYEQYF
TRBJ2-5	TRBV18	CASSPIGQGESETQYF
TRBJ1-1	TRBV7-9	CASNGQGTEAFF
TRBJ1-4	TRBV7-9	CASSLTSGGEKLFF
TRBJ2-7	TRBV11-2	CASSLGRGSALREQYF
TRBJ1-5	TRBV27	CASRPIGGSNQPQHF
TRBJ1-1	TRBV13	CASSSPDRGPEAFF
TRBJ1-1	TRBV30	CAWSVLDHSVTEAFF
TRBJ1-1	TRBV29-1	CSVVRDTEAFF
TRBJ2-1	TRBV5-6	CASSLAGGAYNEQFF
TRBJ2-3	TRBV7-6	CASSSGGLPMAQYF
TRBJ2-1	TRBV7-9	CASKPDGDQYNEQFF
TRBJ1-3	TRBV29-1	CSVLMRGNTIYF
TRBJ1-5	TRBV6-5	CASSYSSRQPQHF
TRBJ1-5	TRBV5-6	CASSLGTANNQPQHF
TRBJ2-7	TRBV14	CASSQGFGRGYEQYF
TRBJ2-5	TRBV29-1	CSPGGHPYQETQYF
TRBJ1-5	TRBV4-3	CASSQEAGGAGQPQHF
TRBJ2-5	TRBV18	CASSPGSIAGETQYF
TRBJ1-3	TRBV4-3	CASSLVGGIRDTIYF
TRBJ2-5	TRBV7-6	CASSTWTSGGETQYF
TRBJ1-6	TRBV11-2	CASSLTGGGSPLHF
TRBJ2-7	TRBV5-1	CASSLGRGFSGLYAEQYF
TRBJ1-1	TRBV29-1	CSVEGDTEAFF
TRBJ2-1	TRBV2	CASSALAGRGSYNEQFF
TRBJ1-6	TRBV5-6	CASSLETGMGPLHF
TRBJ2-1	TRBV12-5	CASEDSGGRDEQFF
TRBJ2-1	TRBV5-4	CASHDRGPYNEQFF
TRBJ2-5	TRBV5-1	CASHGSEETQYF
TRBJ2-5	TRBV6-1	CASSDGQGPGRETQYF
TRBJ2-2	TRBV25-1	CASDRGNVPGELFF
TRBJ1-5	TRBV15	CATSDSIYNQPQHF